Following are 10 T cell receptor beta chains from one sample sequenced in a study of cytomegalovirus exposure and HLA in healthy donors. Primers for the PCR totalled 60 Vbeta and 13 Jbeta. Repertoires were generated with immunoSEQ multiplex PCR, while TCRdb's copy carries only in-frame clones and drops some. The sample includes more than 95,000 clones, about three quarters seen only once; the top ten take 5% to 6.5%. The specimen was PBMCs. The receptors were gathered from a man between 60 and 70 years old in good health and CMV-seropositive.

This rearrangement joins TRBV6-1 to TRBJ1-2, with D possibly TRBD1 on 6 matching bases. The CDR3 has 12 residues. Trimming stripped 7 bases from V and 5 bases from J, with 11 bases between. In germline, CDR1 is MNHNS, CDR2 SASEGT. CDR3 bases: TGTGCCAGCATGGGAGGGGGGTATGGCTACACCTTC. It specifies CASMGGGYGYTF.

The V gene is TRBV9, the J gene TRBJ1-2; no clear D. From germline, CDR1 is SGDLS and CDR2 YYNGEE. This CDR3 is 13 amino acids long. The V and J ends lost 0 bases and 4 bases respectively, with 7 bases between them. Written as DNA, the CDR3 is TGTGCCAGCAGCGTAGGCGGCCTCTATGGCTACACCTTC. Encoded protein: CASSVGGLYGYTF.

V gene TRBV29-1 combines with J gene TRBJ1-2; TRBD1 matches 7 bases. The length of the CDR3 is 13 residues. After removal of 6 bases from V and 2 bases from J, the junction contained 6 bases not matched to a gene. Germline CDR1 SQVTM, CDR2 ANQGSEA. CDR3 sequence reads: CSVTLTGNYGYTF. For the CDR3, the DNA is TGCAGCGTGACCCTGACAGGGAACTATGGCTACACCTTC.

The rearrangement joins TRBV7-3 to TRBJ2-2; 8 bases align to TRBD1. This CDR3 contains 17 residues. The junction had 9 bases not matched to a gene; V was cut back by 1 base and J by 5 bases. Germline V CDR1 and CDR2: SGHTA, FQGTGA. The chain's CDR3 is CASSLSLTGGRTGELFF. The CDR3, as DNA: TGTGCCAGCAGCTTAAGTTTAACAGGGGGTCGGACCGGGGAGCTGTTTTTT.

The chain employs TRBV5-1 and TRBJ2-4; perhaps TRBD2 as D (7 bases). Trimming left V 4 bases short and J 6 bases short, with 17 bases between. CDR1 and CDR2 (germline): SGHRS, YFSETQ. CDR3 length: 15 residues. CDR3 region: CASSLTGGLANIQYF. DNA of the CDR3: TGCGCCAGCAGCCTGACCGGGGGGCTAGCAAACATTCAGTACTTC.

The chain has TRBV6-5 and TRBJ2-1; D might be TRBD2 (6 bases). The CDR3 sequence is 15 residues long. From germline, CDR1 is MNHEY and CDR2 SVGAGI. Between the trimmed V and J ends, which lost 3 bases and 4 bases, there was a span of 13 bases. This CDR3 is CASSYLRGGYNEQFF. The CDR3 DNA reads TGTGCCAGCAGTTATTTACGGGGAGGATACAATGAGCAGTTCTTC.

This clone appeared a single time. CDR3 nucleotide sequence: TGTGCCAGCAGTATCCAACAGGGGAAGGATGAGCAGTTCTTC. It translates to CASSIQQGKDEQFF. This rearrangement joins TRBV27 to TRBJ2-1; 7 bases align to TRBD1. The CDR3 extends over 14 amino acids. CDR1 is MNHEY, CDR2 SMNVEV, per germline (reference sequence). J gave up 8 bases and V 5 bases, and 9 bases lay outside the gene matches.

In DNA form, the CDR3 reads TGTGCCTGGACGGTCCGGGGAGACCATGGCTACACCTTC. Translation: CAWTVRGDHGYTF. The gene calls are TRBV30 and TRBJ1-2; D unclear. The CDR3 has 13 residues. The V and J ends lost 4 bases and 6 bases respectively, with 15 bases between them. From germline, CDR1 is GTSNPN and CDR2 SVGIG (reference sequence).

This chain links TRBV6-1 with TRBJ2-5; TRBD1 aligns across 7 bases. This CDR3 is 14 amino acids long. Per germline, CDR1 MNHNS and CDR2 SASEGT. J gave up 5 bases and V 8 bases, and 11 bases lay outside the gene matches. The CDR3 here is CASGGEGAGETQYF. The CDR3 DNA reads TGTGCCAGCGGAGGTGAGGGGGCAGGGGAGACCCAGTACTTC.

V gene TRBV19 combines with J gene TRBJ1-3, with D uncertain. From germline, CDR1 is LNHDA and CDR2 SQIVND (reference sequence). This CDR3 is built from 14 residues. Trimming took 6 bases from V and 0 from J, leaving 9 bases between them. CDR3: CASRPGVSGNTIYF. CDR3 nucleotide sequence: TGTGCCAGTAGACCGGGAGTCTCTGGAAACACCATATATTTT.